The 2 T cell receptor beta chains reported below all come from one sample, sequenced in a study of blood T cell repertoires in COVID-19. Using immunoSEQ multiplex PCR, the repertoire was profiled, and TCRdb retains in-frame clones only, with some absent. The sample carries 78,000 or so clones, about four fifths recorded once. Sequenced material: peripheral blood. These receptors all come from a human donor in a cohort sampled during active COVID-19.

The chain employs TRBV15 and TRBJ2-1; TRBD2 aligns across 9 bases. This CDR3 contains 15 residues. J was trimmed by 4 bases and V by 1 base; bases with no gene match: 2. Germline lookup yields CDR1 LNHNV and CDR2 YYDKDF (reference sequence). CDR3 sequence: CATSRVLAGYNEQFF. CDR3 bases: TGTGCCACCAGCAGAGTCCTAGCGGGATACAATGAGCAGTTCTTC. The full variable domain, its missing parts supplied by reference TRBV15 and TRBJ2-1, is DAMVIQNPRYQVTQFGKPVTLSCSQTLNHNVMYWYQQKSSQAPKLLFHYYDKDFNNEADTPDNFQSRRPNTSFCFLDIRSPGLGDTAMYLCATSRVLAGYNEQFFGPGTRLTVL.

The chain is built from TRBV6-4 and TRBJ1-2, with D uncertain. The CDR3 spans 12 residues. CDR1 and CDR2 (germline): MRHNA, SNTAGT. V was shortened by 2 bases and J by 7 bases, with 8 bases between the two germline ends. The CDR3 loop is CASSDRAGGYTF. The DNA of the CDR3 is TGTGCCAGCAGTGACCGAGCGGGTGGCTACACCTTC.